These 10 T cell receptor beta chains originate from one sample sequenced in a study of blood T cells in healthy people across ages. A sample-barcoded 5' primer and a J-beta primer mix were used in a second PCR of about 6 to 11 cycles. One entry per CDR3 protein results from TCRdb running MiXCR on the 5' RACE reads. The top ten clones hold 23% of a sample with around 1,900,000 distinct CDR3 sequences, 30% to 40% of them seen once. The specimen was blood. These receptors came from a human donor in good health.

The J gene is TRBJ1-1, the V gene TRBV9; 8 nucleotides align to TRBD1. Germline V gene lookup returns CDR1 SGDLS and CDR2 YYNGEE. V shed 4 bases, J shed 3 bases, and the junction held 8 bases outside the gene matches. This CDR3 has 15 residues. This CDR3 reads CASSPRTGIDTEAFF. The DNA of the CDR3 is TGTGCCAGCAGCCCACGGACAGGGATTGACACTGAAGCTTTCTTT.

This clonotype was detected a few times. One junction end does not reproduce the germline sequence, and a read error may be involved. The chain is built from TRBV7-2 and TRBJ1-4; D is ambiguous. CDR1 SGHTA and CDR2 FQGNSA come from the germline V gene. CDR3 size: 15 residues. The CDR3 region has the DNA TGTGCCAGCAGCCTAACGCGGGGTGCTAACGAAAAACTGTTTTTT. Residues: CASSLTRGANEKLFF.

This clonotype showed up just once. A read error may explain this, as a much larger clone is one base away. This chain uses TRBV5-1 with TRBJ2-7, with D maybe TRBD2 (5 bases). The V end lost 0 bases, the J end lost 0 bases, and 10 bases lay between the germline ends. CDR3 length equals 15 residues. Germline loops: CDR1 SGHRS, CDR2 YFSETQ. Written as DNA, the CDR3 is TGCGCCAGCAGCTTGGGGGCGGCGGGCTCCTACGAGCAGTACTTC. Translated: CASSLGAAGSYEQYF.

The J gene is TRBJ2-3, the V gene TRBV24-1; D gene uncertain. Germline V gives CDR1 KGHDR, CDR2 SFDVKD. CDR3 length: 18 residues. V was clipped by 1 base and J by 1 base, with 17 bases between them. CDR3 coding DNA: TGTGCCACCAGTGATTTTCCAGTCCGCGACTCACGCACAGATACGCAGTATTTT. This sequence encodes CATSDFPVRDSRTDTQYF.

This clonotype occurred once. The chain employs TRBV2 and TRBJ2-4, with D maybe TRBD2 (7 bases). The CDR3 extends over 13 amino acids. Germline CDR1 SNHLY, CDR2 FYNNEI. V dropped 4 bases and J dropped 8 bases, with 12 bases sitting between them. CDR3 DNA: TGTGCCAGCAGTGGTCAGGGGAGGGACATTCAGTACTTC. Translating it yields CASSGQGRDIQYF.

The chain has TRBV5-1 and TRBJ1-2, with D maybe TRBD1 (5 bases). Germline V gene lookup returns CDR1 SGHRS and CDR2 YFSETQ. CDR3 size: 16 residues. V lost 0 bases to trimming and J lost 1 base, with 13 bases between them. The DNA for the CDR3 is TGCGCCAGCAGCTTGGAGACAGTCGACCTTAACTATGGCTACACCTTC. Protein sequence: CASSLETVDLNYGYTF.

V gene TRBV15 combines with J gene TRBJ2-3; the D gene could be TRBD1 or TRBD2 (5 bases each). Trimming stripped 0 bases from V and 6 bases from J, with 16 bases between. The CDR3 consists of 16 residues. Germline V CDR1 and CDR2: LNHNV, YYDKDF (reference sequence). Here the CDR3 reads CATSRDIGAGLDTQYF. The CDR3 DNA is TGTGCCACCAGCAGAGATATCGGGGCAGGGCTGGATACGCAGTATTTT.

The V and J genes are TRBV7-2 and TRBJ1-6, with TRBD1 as a possible D gene (5 bases). The CDR3 is 14 residues long. Between the trimmed V and J ends, which lost 5 bases and 9 bases, there was a span of 14 bases. CDR1 is SGHTA, CDR2 FQGNSA, per germline. The CDR3: CASSPGFGTSPLHF. The DNA of the CDR3 is TGTGCCAGCAGCCCGGGCTTCGGGACTTCACCCCTCCACTTT.

The chain links TRBV11-1 to TRBJ2-5; 8 positions match TRBD2. V gave up 5 bases and J gave up 2 bases; unmatched junction bases: 7. CDR1 and CDR2 from the germline V gene are SGHAT and FQDESV (reference sequence). The CDR3 runs to 15 residues. CDR3 sequence reads: CASSPGGIEQETQYF. The CDR3 nucleotides are TGTGCCAGCAGCCCGGGAGGGATAGAACAAGAGACCCAGTACTTC.

The gene calls are TRBV15 and TRBJ2-3; the match to TRBD2 covers 10 bases. After removal of 1 base from V and 0 bases from J, the junction contained 4 bases not matched to a gene. This CDR3 comprises 17 residues. Germline V gives CDR1 LNHNV, CDR2 YYDKDF (reference sequence). The CDR3: CATSRGRLAGSTDTQYF. The DNA for the CDR3 is TGTGCCACCAGCAGAGGCCGACTAGCGGGTAGCACAGATACGCAGTATTTT.